These 30 T cell receptor beta chains were all obtained from the same sample, sequenced in a study of blood T cell repertoires in COVID-19. The data were produced by immunoSEQ multiplex PCR, yet TCRdb's version contains in-frame clones alone and is incomplete. The sample has a few hundred thousand clones; 88% are singletons. Sequencing input: peripheral blood. The receptors here all came from a woman aged 30 to 39 with acute or convalescent COVID-19.

V gene TRBV19 combines with J gene TRBJ1-5; TRBD1 matches 7 bases. Germline V gives CDR1 LNHDA, CDR2 SQIVND (reference sequence). This CDR3 has 16 amino acids. With 2 bases clipped from V and 3 bases from J, the junction kept 7 bases outside the gene matches. The CDR3 protein is CASSIRPTGHNQPQHF. The CDR3 nucleotides read TGTGCCAGTAGTATAAGGCCGACAGGGCACAATCAGCCCCAGCATTTT.

This clone was seen once. The chain joins TRBV4-3 to TRBJ1-2; 9 bases map to TRBD1. CDR1 and CDR2 from the germline V gene are LGHNA and YSLEER. This CDR3 region has 16 residues. V gave up 5 bases and J gave up 4 bases; unmatched junction bases: 11. The CDR3 here is CASSGEGQGLVYGYTF. Written as DNA, the CDR3 is TGCGCCAGCAGCGGCGAGGGACAGGGTCTAGTCTATGGCTACACCTTC.

This clone is a singleton in its sample. The CDR3 loop reads CAWSPPGYRGNTIYF. Written as DNA, the CDR3 is TGTGCCTGGAGCCCGCCAGGTTATCGAGGAAACACCATATATTTT. The J gene is TRBJ1-3, the V gene TRBV30; D gene unclear. This CDR3 region has 15 residues. V was trimmed by 3 bases and J by 4 bases, leaving 16 bases between them. CDR1 GTSNPN and CDR2 SVGIG come from the germline V gene (reference sequence).

The DNA for the CDR3 is TGTGCCAGCAGCCGAACCGGGACAGGGGTATTGGTTGGGGCCAACGTCCTGACTTTC. Translating gives CASSRTGTGVLVGANVLTF. This chain uses TRBV11-2 with TRBJ2-6; 10 nucleotides agree with TRBD1. The trim removed 5 bases at V and 3 bases at J, leaving 13 bases unmatched. There are 19 residues in the CDR3. Germline V CDR1 and CDR2: SGHAT, FQNNGV. Combining the CDR3 with reference TRBV11-2 and TRBJ2-6 gives the whole variable domain EAGVAQSPRYKIIEKRQSVAFWCNPISGHATLYWYQQILGQGPKLLIQFQNNGVVDDSQLPKDRFSAERLKGVDSTLKIQPAKLEDSAVYLCASSRTGTGVLVGANVLTFGAGSRLTVL.

This chain links TRBV30 with TRBJ2-7, with D possibly TRBD2 on 5 matching bases. Per germline, CDR1 GTSNPN and CDR2 SVGIG (reference sequence). The CDR3 is 16 amino acids. V lost 7 bases, J lost 7 bases, and 29 bases lay in between. In nucleotides, the CDR3 is TGTGCCTTGCTCCCCACGGACCTAAATAACTCGGGGGAGCAGTACTTC. Protein: CALLPTDLNNSGEQYF.

The V gene is TRBV14, the J gene TRBJ2-5; 11 nucleotides line up with TRBD2. Germline V lookup: CDR1 SGHDN, CDR2 FVKESK. The length of the CDR3 is 14 residues. V lost 3 bases to trimming and J lost 5 bases; unmatched junction nucleotides: 2. CDR3 sequence (DNA): TGTGCCAGCAGCCATTGGACTAGCGGGGAGACCCAGTACTTC. This sequence encodes CASSHWTSGETQYF.

The chain has TRBV7-2 and TRBJ2-7, with 7 bases fitting TRBD2. CDR3 length: 15 residues. The V and J ends lost 5 bases and 1 base, in that order; junction bases with no gene match: 8. In germline, CDR1 is SGHTA, CDR2 FQGNSA. CDR3 in DNA: TGTGCCAGCAGCCCCTGGCAGGGAGGGTCCTACGAGCAGTACTTC. Protein sequence: CASSPWQGGSYEQYF.

The chain has TRBV19 and TRBJ2-7; weak D call: TRBD2 (6 bases). Germline V gene lookup returns CDR1 LNHDA and CDR2 SQIVND (reference sequence). There are 15 residues in the CDR3. Trimming stripped 3 bases from V and 6 bases from J, with 18 bases between. Here the CDR3 DNA reads TGTGCCAGTAGTATGCCGCAGGCGGGACGCCTCGAGCAGTACTTC. Its protein product is CASSMPQAGRLEQYF.

J is TRBJ1-6 and V is TRBV5-4; 8 bases agree with TRBD1. From germline, CDR1 is SGHNT and CDR2 YYREEE (reference sequence). There are 15 residues in the CDR3. Trimming cost V 4 bases and J 7 bases; bases outside gene matches: 7. As DNA, the CDR3 is TGTGCCAGCAGCCCGCAGGGGGCGCCGAATTCACCCCTCCACTTT. Translating gives CASSPQGAPNSPLHF.

The rearrangement links TRBV7-3 to TRBJ2-7; possible D gene TRBD2, 6 bases. There are 13 residues in the CDR3. In germline, CDR1 is SGHTA, CDR2 FQGTGA. V lost 4 bases and J 6 bases, leaving 13 bases between the germline ends. The DNA of the CDR3 is TGTGCCAGCAGCTACACTACTAGCTCCGAGCAGTACTTC. It yields the protein CASSYTTSSEQYF.

This chain uses TRBV18 with TRBJ1-3, with TRBD1 as a possible D gene (5 bases). This CDR3 has 15 amino acids. CDR1 and CDR2 from the germline V gene are KGHSH and LQKENI. Trimming cost V 3 bases and J 0 bases, with 9 bases left between them. CDR3 amino acids: CASSPDSASGNTIYF. The CDR3 DNA is TGTGCCAGCTCACCCGACAGTGCCTCTGGAAACACCATATATTTT.

This clone turned up a few times. The CDR3 DNA reads as TGTGCCAGCAGCGTAAAGGGGTCAGGGGGCCTGACCGGGGAGCTGTTTTTT. Amino acid sequence: CASSVKGSGGLTGELFF. The V call is TRBV9, the J call TRBJ2-2; 8 bases agree with TRBD1. Unmatched junction bases numbered 10, after V lost 1 base and J lost 5 bases. CDR3 size: 17 residues. Per germline, CDR1 SGDLS and CDR2 YYNGEE.

V is TRBV19 and J is TRBJ2-2; no reliable D call. Germline assignment: CDR1 LNHDA and CDR2 SQIVND (reference sequence). Between the trimmed V and J ends, which lost 1 base and 4 bases, there was a span of 7 bases. This CDR3 comprises 14 residues. CDR3 sequence (DNA): TGTGCCAGTAGTATAGGAACAGCCACCGGGGAGCTGTTTTTT. Protein sequence: CASSIGTATGELFF.

The chain joins TRBV6-5 to TRBJ1-2; a weak D match, TRBD1 (5 bases). The CDR3 is 11 amino acids. Trimming pared 10 bases from V and 2 bases from J, leaving 8 bases between. Germline V gene data show CDR1 as MNHEY and CDR2 as SVGAGI. Here the CDR3 DNA reads TGTGCCACCGACAGAAACTATGGCTACACCTTC. It encodes CATDRNYGYTF.

The rearrangement uses TRBV5-1 and TRBJ1-4; 9 bases line up with TRBD1. CDR3 length: 15 amino acids. CDR1 is SGHRS, CDR2 YFSETQ, per germline. With V trimmed by 2 bases and J by 3 bases, 2 bases remained unmatched. CDR3 in amino acids: CASSLQGAPNEKLFF. DNA of the CDR3: TGCGCCAGCAGCTTACAGGGGGCTCCTAATGAAAAACTGTTTTTT.

CDR3 sequence: CASSYSQGSSRNTIYF. In DNA, the CDR3 is TGTGCCAGCAGTTACTCGCAGGGCTCGTCGCGAAACACCATATATTTT. The chain uses TRBV6-5 and TRBJ1-3; D may be TRBD1 (5 bases). The CDR3 is 16 residues long. V lost 0 bases, J lost 5 bases, and 14 bases lay in between. Germline V gene lookup returns CDR1 MNHEY and CDR2 SVGAGI.

The CDR3, as DNA: TGTGCCAGCAGCTTAGTGGCAGGGGCGAGCTATGGCTACACCTTC. Translation: CASSLVAGASYGYTF. The chain couples TRBV7-2 to TRBJ1-2; perhaps TRBD1 as D (6 bases). This CDR3 has 15 residues. Germline CDR1 reads SGHTA; CDR2 reads FQGNSA. V lost 1 base and J lost 4, with 13 bases in between.

The chain couples TRBV27 to TRBJ1-1; D is unresolved. There are 13 residues in the CDR3. Trimming pared 4 bases from V and 3 bases from J, leaving 9 bases between. CDR1 and CDR2 (germline): MNHEY, SMNVEV (reference sequence). The CDR3 coding sequence is TGTGCCAGCAGTTCAGTCATGTACACTGAAGCTTTCTTT. This gives the protein CASSSVMYTEAFF.

The V and J genes are TRBV18 and TRBJ1-1; D is unclear. Trimming cost V 6 bases and J 5 bases, with 4 bases left between them. Germline CDR1 reads KGHSH; CDR2 reads LQKENI. CDR3 length: 10 amino acids. Here the CDR3 DNA reads TGTGCCAGCTCCCGTACTGAAGCTTTCTTT. Translating it yields CASSRTEAFF.

The CDR3 protein is CASSLALAGTDTQYF. DNA for the CDR3: TGTGCCAGCAGCTTGGCTTTAGCGGGCACAGATACGCAGTATTTT. The chain joins TRBV5-8 to TRBJ2-3, with D tentatively TRBD2 (6 bases). Germline assignment: CDR1 SGHTS and CDR2 YDEGEE. The CDR3 runs to 15 residues. Trimming took 0 bases from V and 1 from J, leaving 9 bases between them. The variable domain in full, completed from reference TRBV5-8 and TRBJ2-3, reads EAGVTQSPTHLIKTRGQQATLRCSPISGHTSVYWYQQALGLGLQFLLWYDEGEERNRGNFPPRFSGRQFPNYSSELNVNALELEDSALYLCASSLALAGTDTQYFGPGTRLTVL.

V is TRBV11-2 and J is TRBJ1-5, with D perhaps TRBD1 (5 bases). This CDR3 has 15 amino acids. The germline V gene encodes CDR1 SGHAT and CDR2 FQNNGV. V was shortened by 0 bases and J by 9 bases, with 15 bases between the two germline ends. The CDR3 coding sequence is TGTGCCAGCAGCTTAGAATTCCATGGGGCCGGGCCCCAGCATTTT. It specifies CASSLEFHGAGPQHF.

The chain combines TRBV6-1 with TRBJ2-1, with 14 bases lining up with TRBD2. CDR3 length: 19 amino acids. J gave up 3 bases and V 6 bases, and 13 bases lay outside the gene matches. The germline V gene encodes CDR1 MNHNS and CDR2 SASEGT. The CDR3 DNA sequence: TGTGCCAGCAGCGAAAGGCGGACTAGCGGGAGGTTTGTCTACAATGAGCAGTTCTTC. The encoded protein is CASSERRTSGRFVYNEQFF.

V is TRBV3-1 (or the pseudogene TRBV3-2) and J is TRBJ2-3, with TRBD2 matching over 11 bases. J was trimmed by 4 bases and V by 5 bases; bases with no gene match: 5. CDR1 is LGHDT and CDR2 is YNNKEL in the germline V gene (reference sequence). The CDR3 is 15 residues long. CDR3 coding DNA: TGTGCCAGCAGCGAGACTAGCGGGACATCAGATACGCAGTATTTT. Residues: CASSETSGTSDTQYF.

The V gene is TRBV3-1 (or the pseudogene TRBV3-2), the J gene TRBJ2-2; unclear D gene. Trimming pared 0 bases from V and 4 bases from J, leaving 9 bases between. The CDR3 has 15 amino acids. Per germline, CDR1 LGHDT and CDR2 YNNKEL (reference sequence). The CDR3, as DNA: TGTGCCAGCAGCCAAGACTTGACGGGCACCGGGGAGCTGTTTTTT. It encodes CASSQDLTGTGELFF.

The V gene is TRBV29-1, the J gene TRBJ1-2; TRBD1 might be the D (6 bases). V dropped 1 base and J dropped 4 bases, with 10 bases sitting between them. The CDR3 totals 13 residues. Germline CDR1 reads SQVTM; CDR2 reads ANQGSEA. CDR3 protein: CSVEGQGTYGYTF. In DNA form, the CDR3 reads TGCAGCGTTGAAGGGCAGGGGACCTATGGCTACACCTTC.

The chain links TRBV7-3 to TRBJ2-2, with TRBD2 identical over 9 bases. The ends lost 1 base at V and 6 bases at J; junction bases unmatched: 6. Germline loops: CDR1 SGHTA, CDR2 FQGTGA. This CDR3 is built from 16 residues. CDR3 amino acids: CASSLIAGDKAGELFF. The CDR3 DNA is TGTGCCAGCAGCTTAATAGCGGGAGATAAGGCCGGGGAGCTGTTTTTT.

This rearrangement joins TRBV30 to TRBJ1-1; maybe TRBD1 (6 bases). Trimming pared 4 bases from V and 0 bases from J, leaving 6 bases between. The CDR3 contains 12 residues. Looked up from germline, CDR1 is GTSNPN and CDR2 is SVGIG (reference sequence). The CDR3 reads CAWNRVNTEAFF. In nucleotides, the CDR3 is TGTGCCTGGAACAGGGTGAACACTGAAGCTTTCTTT.

V is TRBV3-1 (or the pseudogene TRBV3-2) and J is TRBJ2-7; no clear D gene. The CDR3 loop spans 11 amino acids. The germline gives CDR1 LGHDT, CDR2 YNNKEL (reference sequence). V was trimmed by 4 bases and J by 3 bases, leaving 4 bases between them. The CDR3 DNA is TGTGCCAGCAGCCTCCACTACGAGCAGTACTTC. This translates into CASSLHYEQYF.

The chain combines TRBV6-5 with TRBJ2-7, with a possible D match to TRBD1 (5 bases). Germline V gives CDR1 MNHEY, CDR2 SVGAGI. The CDR3 has 13 amino acids. The V end was cut by 6 bases, the J end by 6 bases, with 15 bases between. CDR3 bases: TGTGCCAGCAGGGGGCAGGGATTATTCGAGCAGTACTTC. It is translated as CASRGQGLFEQYF.

The rearrangement uses TRBV9 and TRBJ2-5; 8 bases fit TRBD2. The V gene's germline CDR1 is SGDLS and CDR2 YYNGEE. Losses at the gene ends were 0 bases for V and 0 bases for J; bases not matched to a gene: 1. CDR3 length: 15 residues. The CDR3 reads CASSVAGGYQETQYF. In DNA, the CDR3 is TGTGCCAGCAGCGTAGCGGGAGGGTACCAAGAGACCCAGTACTTC.